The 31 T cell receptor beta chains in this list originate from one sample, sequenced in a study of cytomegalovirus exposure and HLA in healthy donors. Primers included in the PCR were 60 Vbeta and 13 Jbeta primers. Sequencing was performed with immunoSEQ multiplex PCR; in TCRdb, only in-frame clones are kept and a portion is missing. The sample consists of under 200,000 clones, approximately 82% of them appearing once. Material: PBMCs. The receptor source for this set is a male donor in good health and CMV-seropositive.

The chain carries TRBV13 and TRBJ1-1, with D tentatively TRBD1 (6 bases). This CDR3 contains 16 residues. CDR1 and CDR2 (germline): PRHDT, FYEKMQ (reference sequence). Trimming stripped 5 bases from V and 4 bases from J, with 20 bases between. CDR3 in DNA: TGTGCCAGCAGCCGCCGCGGTTCGGGGACAAGCACTGAAGCTTTCTTT. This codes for CASSRRGSGTSTEAFF. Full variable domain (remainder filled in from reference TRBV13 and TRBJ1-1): AAGVIQSPRHLIKEKRETATLKCYPIPRHDTVYWYQQGPGQDPQFLISFYEKMQSDKGSIPDRFSAQQFSDYHSELNMSSLELGDSALYFCASSRRGSGTSTEAFFGQGTRLTVV.

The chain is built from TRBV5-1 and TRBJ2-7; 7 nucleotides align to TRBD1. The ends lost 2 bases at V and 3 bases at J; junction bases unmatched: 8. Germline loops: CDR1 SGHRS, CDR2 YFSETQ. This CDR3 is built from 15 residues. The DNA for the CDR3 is TGCGCCAGCAGCTTTCTAACAGGGGCCCTCTACGAGCAGTACTTC. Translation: CASSFLTGALYEQYF. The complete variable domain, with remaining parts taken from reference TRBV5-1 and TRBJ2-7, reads KAGVTQTPRYLIKTRGQQVTLSCSPISGHRSVSWYQQTPGQGLQFLFEYFSETQRNKGNFPGRFSGRQFSNSRSEMNVSTLELGDSALYLCASSFLTGALYEQYFGPGTRLTVT.

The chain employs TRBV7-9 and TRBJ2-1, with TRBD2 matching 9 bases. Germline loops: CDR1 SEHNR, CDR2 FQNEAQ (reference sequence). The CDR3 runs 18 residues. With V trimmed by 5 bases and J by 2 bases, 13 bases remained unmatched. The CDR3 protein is CASSPAEREDAPYNEQFF. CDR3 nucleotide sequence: TGTGCCAGCAGCCCAGCAGAGCGGGAGGACGCCCCCTACAATGAGCAGTTCTTC.

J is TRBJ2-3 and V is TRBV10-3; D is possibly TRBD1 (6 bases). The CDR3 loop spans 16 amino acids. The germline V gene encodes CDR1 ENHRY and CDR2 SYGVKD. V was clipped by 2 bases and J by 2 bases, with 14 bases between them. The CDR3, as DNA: TGTGCCATCAGTGAGGGGGGCCTAGTCCTCACAGATACGCAGTATTTT. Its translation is CAISEGGLVLTDTQYF.

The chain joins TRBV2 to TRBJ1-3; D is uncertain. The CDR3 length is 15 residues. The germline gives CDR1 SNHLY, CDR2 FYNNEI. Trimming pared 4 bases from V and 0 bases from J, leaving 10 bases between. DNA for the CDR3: TGTGCCAGCAGTGCCTACCCGAGCTCTGGAAACACCATATATTTT. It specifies CASSAYPSSGNTIYF.

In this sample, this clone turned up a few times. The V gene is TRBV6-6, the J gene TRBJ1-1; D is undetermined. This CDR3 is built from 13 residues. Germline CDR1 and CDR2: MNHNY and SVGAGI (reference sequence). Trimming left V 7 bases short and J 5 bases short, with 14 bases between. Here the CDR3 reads CASKNEVETEAFF. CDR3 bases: TGTGCCAGCAAAAACGAGGTAGAGACTGAAGCTTTCTTT.

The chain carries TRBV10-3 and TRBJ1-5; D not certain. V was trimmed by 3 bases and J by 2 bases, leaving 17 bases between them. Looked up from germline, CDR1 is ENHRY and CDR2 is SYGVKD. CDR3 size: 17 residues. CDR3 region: CAISESRGLQGNQPQHF. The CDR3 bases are TGTGCCATCAGTGAATCAAGAGGATTACAAGGCAATCAGCCCCAGCATTTT.

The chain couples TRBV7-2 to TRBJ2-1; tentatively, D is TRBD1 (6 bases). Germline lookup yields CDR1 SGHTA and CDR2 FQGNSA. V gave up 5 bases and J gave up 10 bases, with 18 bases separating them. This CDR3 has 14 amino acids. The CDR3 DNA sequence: TGTGCCAGCAGCGCAGGACACGGTCAGGGGGAGCAGTTCTTC. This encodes CASSAGHGQGEQFF.

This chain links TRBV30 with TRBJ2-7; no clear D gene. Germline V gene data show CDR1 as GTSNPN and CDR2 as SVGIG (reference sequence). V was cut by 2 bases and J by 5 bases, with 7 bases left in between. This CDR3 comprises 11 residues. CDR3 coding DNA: TGTGCCTGGAGTCCGGCGGACGAGCAGTACTTC. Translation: CAWSPADEQYF.

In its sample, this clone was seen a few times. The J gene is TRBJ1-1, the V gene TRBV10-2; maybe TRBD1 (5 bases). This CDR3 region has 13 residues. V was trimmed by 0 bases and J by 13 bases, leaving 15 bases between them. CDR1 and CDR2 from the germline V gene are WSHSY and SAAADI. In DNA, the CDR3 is TGCGCCAGCAGTGAGTCTGATGGGGCGGTCGGTTTCTTT. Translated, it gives CASSESDGAVGFF.

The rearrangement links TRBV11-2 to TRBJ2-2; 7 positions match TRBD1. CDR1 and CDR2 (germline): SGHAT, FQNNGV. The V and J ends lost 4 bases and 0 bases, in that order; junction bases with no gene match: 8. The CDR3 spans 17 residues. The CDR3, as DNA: TGTGCCAGCAGCTCCTCCCCCCAGGGGGCGAACACCGGGGAGCTGTTTTTT. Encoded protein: CASSSSPQGANTGELFF. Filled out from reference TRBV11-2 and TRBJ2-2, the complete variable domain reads EAGVAQSPRYKIIEKRQSVAFWCNPISGHATLYWYQQILGQGPKLLIQFQNNGVVDDSQLPKDRFSAERLKGVDSTLKIQPAKLEDSAVYLCASSSSPQGANTGELFFGEGSRLTVL.

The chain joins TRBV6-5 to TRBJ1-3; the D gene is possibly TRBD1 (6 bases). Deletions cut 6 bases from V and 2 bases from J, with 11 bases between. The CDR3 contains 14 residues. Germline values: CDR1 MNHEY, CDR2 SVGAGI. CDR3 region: CASSVQGAGNTIYF. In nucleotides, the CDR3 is TGTGCCAGCAGCGTACAGGGCGCTGGAAACACCATATATTTT.

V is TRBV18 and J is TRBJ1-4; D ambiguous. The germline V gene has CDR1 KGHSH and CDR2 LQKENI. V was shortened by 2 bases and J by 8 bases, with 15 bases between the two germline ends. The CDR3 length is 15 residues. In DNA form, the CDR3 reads TGTGCCAGCTCACCATCGGCGGTAGACTCGGAAAAACTGTTTTTT. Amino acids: CASSPSAVDSEKLFF.

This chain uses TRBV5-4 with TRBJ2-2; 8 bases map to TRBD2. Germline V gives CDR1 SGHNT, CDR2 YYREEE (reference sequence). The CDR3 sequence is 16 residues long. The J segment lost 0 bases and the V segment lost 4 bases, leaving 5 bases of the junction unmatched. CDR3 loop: CASSPFSGANTGELFF. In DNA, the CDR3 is TGTGCCAGCAGCCCATTTAGCGGGGCGAACACCGGGGAGCTGTTTTTT.

The CDR3 protein is CAWSVRTGGTEAFF. The CDR3, as DNA: TGTGCCTGGAGTGTACGAACAGGGGGCACTGAAGCTTTCTTT. V gene TRBV30 combines with J gene TRBJ1-1; 8 nucleotides align to TRBD1. V was pared by 0 bases and J by 4 bases, with 4 bases of the junction left unmatched. This CDR3 is built from 14 residues. Germline V lookup: CDR1 GTSNPN, CDR2 SVGIG (reference sequence). Full variable domain (outside the CDR3, taken from reference TRBV30 and TRBJ1-1): SQTIHQWPATLVQPVGSPLSLECTVEGTSNPNLYWYRQAAGRGLQLLFYSVGIGQISSEVPQNLSASRPQDRQFILSSKKLLLSDSGFYLCAWSVRTGGTEAFFGQGTRLTVV.

As DNA, the CDR3 is TGTGCCAGCAGCTTGGCCCCAGAGGGACAGCGGTCCTACGAGCAGTACTTC. Translation: CASSLAPEGQRSYEQYF. The chain links TRBV5-4 to TRBJ2-7, with 7 bases aligning to TRBD1. Trimming at V came to 0 bases and at J to 1 base, leaving 10 bases not matched to a gene. The CDR3 consists of 17 residues. Germline lookup yields CDR1 SGHNT and CDR2 YYREEE (reference sequence).

CDR3 loop: CASSWTGPEREQYF. The CDR3 DNA follows: TGTGCCAGCAGCTGGACAGGTCCGGAAAGGGAGCAGTACTTC. This chain joins TRBV11-2 and TRBJ2-7, with 7 bases aligning to TRBD1. The germline V gene encodes CDR1 SGHAT and CDR2 FQNNGV. The CDR3 runs 14 residues. J was trimmed by 7 bases and V by 4 bases; bases with no gene match: 10.

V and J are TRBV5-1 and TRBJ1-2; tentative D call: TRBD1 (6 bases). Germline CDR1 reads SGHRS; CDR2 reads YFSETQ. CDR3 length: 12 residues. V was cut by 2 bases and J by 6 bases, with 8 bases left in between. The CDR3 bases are TGCGCCAGCAGCTTCAAGGGGGATGGCTACACCTTC. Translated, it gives CASSFKGDGYTF.

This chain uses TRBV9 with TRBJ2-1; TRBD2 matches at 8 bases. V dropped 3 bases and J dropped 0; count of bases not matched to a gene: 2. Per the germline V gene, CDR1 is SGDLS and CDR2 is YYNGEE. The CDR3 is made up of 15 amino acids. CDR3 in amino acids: CASSGSGSSYNEQFF. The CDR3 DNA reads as TGTGCCAGCAGCGGCAGCGGGAGCTCCTACAATGAGCAGTTCTTC.

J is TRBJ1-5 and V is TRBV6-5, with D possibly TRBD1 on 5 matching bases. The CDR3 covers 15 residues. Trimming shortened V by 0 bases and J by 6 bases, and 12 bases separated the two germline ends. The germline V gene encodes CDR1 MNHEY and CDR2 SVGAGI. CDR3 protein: CASSYSAGVRQPQHF. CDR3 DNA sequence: TGTGCCAGCAGTTACTCGGCGGGGGTTCGTCAGCCCCAGCATTTT.

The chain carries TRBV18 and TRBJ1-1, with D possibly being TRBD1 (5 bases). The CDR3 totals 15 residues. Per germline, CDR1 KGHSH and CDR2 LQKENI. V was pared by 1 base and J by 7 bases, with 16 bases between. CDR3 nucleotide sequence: TGTGCCAGCTCACCACGAGGAGGGGATGTTGTTGAAGCTTTCTTT. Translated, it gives CASSPRGGDVVEAFF.

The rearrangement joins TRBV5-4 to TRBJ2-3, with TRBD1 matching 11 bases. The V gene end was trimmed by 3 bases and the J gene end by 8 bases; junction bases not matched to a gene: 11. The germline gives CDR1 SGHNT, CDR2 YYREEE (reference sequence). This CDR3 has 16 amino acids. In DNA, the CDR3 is TGTGCCAGCAGCTCTGGATCCGGGACAGGGGGGGGTACGCAGTATTTT. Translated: CASSSGSGTGGGTQYF.

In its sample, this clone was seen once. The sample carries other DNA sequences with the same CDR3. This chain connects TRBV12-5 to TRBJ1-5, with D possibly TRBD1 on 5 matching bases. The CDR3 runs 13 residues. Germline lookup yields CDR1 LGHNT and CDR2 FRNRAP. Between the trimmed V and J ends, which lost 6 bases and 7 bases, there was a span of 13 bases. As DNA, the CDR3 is TGTGCTAGTGGGTCAGGGCGAGGCCAGCCCCAGCATTTT. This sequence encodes CASGSGRGQPQHF.

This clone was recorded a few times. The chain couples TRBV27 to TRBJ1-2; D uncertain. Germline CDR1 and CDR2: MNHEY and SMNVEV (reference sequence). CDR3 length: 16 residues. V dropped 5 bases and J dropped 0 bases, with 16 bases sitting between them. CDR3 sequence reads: CASSLVGHAANYGYTF. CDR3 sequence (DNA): TGTGCCAGCAGTCTAGTAGGTCACGCAGCTAACTATGGCTACACCTTC.

CDR3 nucleotide sequence: TGTGCCAGCTCACCACCCCGGGACTACTCCTACAATGAGCAGTTCTTC. Amino acid sequence: CASSPPRDYSYNEQFF. V usage is TRBV18 and J usage is TRBJ2-1; 7 bases are shared with TRBD2. The J segment lost 0 bases and the V segment lost 0 bases, leaving 2 bases of the junction unmatched. Germline CDR1 and CDR2: KGHSH and LQKENI. The CDR3 sequence is 16 residues long.

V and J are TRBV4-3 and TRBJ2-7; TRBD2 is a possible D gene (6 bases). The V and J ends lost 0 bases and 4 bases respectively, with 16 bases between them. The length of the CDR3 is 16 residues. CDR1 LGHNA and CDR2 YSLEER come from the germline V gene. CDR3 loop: CASSQDKVAGTYEQYF. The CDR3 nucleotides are TGCGCCAGCAGCCAAGATAAGGTTGCAGGGACTTACGAGCAGTACTTC.

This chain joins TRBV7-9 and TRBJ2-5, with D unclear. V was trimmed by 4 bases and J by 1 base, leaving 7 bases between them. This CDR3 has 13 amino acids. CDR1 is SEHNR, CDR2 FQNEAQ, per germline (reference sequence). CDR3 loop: CASSSFVQETQYF. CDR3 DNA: TGTGCCAGCAGCTCGTTCGTCCAAGAGACCCAGTACTTC.

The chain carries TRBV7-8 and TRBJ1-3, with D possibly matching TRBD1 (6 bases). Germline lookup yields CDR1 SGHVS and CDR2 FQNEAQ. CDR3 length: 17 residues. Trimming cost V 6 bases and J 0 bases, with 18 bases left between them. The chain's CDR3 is CASSPRRGTHSGNTIYF. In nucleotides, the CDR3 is TGTGCCAGCAGTCCTCGTAGGGGGACCCACTCTGGAAACACCATATATTTT.

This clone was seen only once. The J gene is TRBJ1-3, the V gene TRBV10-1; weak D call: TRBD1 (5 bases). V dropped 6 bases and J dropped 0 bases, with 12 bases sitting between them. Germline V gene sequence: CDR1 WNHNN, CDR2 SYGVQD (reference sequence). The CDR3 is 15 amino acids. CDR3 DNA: TGCGCCAGCAGCCCCGGACACCCCTCTGGAAACACCATATATTTT. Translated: CASSPGHPSGNTIYF.

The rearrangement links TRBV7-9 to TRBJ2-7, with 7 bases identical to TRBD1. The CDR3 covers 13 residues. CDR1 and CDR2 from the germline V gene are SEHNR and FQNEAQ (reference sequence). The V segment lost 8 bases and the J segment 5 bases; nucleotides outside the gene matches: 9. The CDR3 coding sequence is TGTGCCAGCCGTCGGGACAGTTTTAACGAGCAGTACTTC. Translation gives CASRRDSFNEQYF. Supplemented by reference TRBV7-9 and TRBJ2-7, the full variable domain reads DTGVSQNPRHKITKRGQNVTFRCDPISEHNRLYWYRQTLGQGPEFLTYFQNEAQLEKSRLLSDRFSAERPKGSFSTLEIQRTEQGDSAMYLCASRRDSFNEQYFGPGTRLTVT.

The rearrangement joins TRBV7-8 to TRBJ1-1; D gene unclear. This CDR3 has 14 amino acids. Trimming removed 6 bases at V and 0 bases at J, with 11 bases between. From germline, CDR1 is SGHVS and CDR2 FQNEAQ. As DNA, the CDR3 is TGTGCCAGCAGTCGATCGGAGTTGAACACTGAAGCTTTCTTT. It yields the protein CASSRSELNTEAFF.